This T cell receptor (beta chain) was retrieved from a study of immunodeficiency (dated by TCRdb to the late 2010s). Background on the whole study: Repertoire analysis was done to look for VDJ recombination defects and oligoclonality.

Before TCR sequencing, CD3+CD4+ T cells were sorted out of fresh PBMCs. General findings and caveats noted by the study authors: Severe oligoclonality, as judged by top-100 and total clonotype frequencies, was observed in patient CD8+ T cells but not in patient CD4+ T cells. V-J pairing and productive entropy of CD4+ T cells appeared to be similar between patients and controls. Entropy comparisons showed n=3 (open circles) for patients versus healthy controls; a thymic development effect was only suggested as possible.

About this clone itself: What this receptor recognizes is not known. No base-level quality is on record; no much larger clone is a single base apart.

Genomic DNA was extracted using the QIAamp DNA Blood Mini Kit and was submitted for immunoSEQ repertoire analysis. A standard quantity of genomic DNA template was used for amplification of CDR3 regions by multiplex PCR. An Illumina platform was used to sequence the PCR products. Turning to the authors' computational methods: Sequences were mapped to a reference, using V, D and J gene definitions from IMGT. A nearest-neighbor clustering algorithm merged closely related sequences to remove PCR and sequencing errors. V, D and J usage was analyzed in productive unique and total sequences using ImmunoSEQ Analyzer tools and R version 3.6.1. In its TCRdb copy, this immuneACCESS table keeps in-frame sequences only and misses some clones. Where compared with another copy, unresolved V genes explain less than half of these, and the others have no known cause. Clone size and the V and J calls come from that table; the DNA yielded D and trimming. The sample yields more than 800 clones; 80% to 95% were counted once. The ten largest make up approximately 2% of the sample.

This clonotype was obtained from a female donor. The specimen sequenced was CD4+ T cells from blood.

The CDR3 reads CASRLDGRYGYTF. The DNA is as follows: TGCGCCAGCAGGCTGGACGGCAGATATGGCTACACCTTC. Recombination connected TRBV10-1 to TRBJ1-2; no D gene is confidently identified. Trimming removed 6 bases from V and 5 bases from J, leaving 13 bases between the germline ends. Taken from the germline V gene (reference sequence), the CDR1 and CDR2 loops are WNHNN and SYGVQD. Taken from cysteine to phenylalanine, the CDR3 has 13 residues. The retained sequence is limited to the CDR3, 39 bases, with the frame set at the first base.